This T cell receptor beta chain was retrieved from a study of cytotoxic CD8 clonotypes in ibrutinib-treated CLL. Study in general: Partial response was seen in about 25 patients and complete response in 2; after median about six years, approximately 14 stayed remitted, around 12 progressed. Following a median approximately 12 months of treatment, with a range of 6 to 36, response samples were taken.

The repertoire was sequenced with immunoSEQ multiplex PCR; TCRdb's copy has only in-frame clones and lacks some. The sample holds fewer than 400,000 clones, 67% seen once. With regard to this clone: Its antigen is undetermined.

Study results and caveats: Treatment left the uncommon public clonotypes either contracted or stable in frequency.

The CDR3 spans 11 residues. The germline gives CDR1 MNHNS, CDR2 SASEGT. The V and J ends lost 8 bases and 5 bases respectively, with 7 bases between them. The material was PBMCs, obtained after 36 months of ibrutinib treatment. The V and J genes are TRBV6-1 and TRBJ1-5; D uncertain. The TCR comes from a human donor with chronic lymphocytic leukemia. CDR3 residues: CASGSYQPQHF. DNA for the CDR3: TGTGCCAGCGGTTCGTATCAGCCCCAGCATTTT.